The present T cell receptor (beta chain) was sequenced within a study of T cells in Graves' hyperthyroidism and ophthalmopathy. Study outcomes and limitations: It was a median 6.5 months before onset that the model predicted ophthalmopathy.

A few counts support this clonotype. Its target is not known. Ophthalmopathy patients had Clinical Activity Score at least 3, NOSPECS grade at least 4, duration under 3 months. The PBMCs were sourced from fresh peripheral blood (approximately 10 ml). RNA transcripts yielded amplified TCR beta CDR3 regions. The TCR CDR3 first-round RT-PCR relied on the HTBI primer set. TCRdb independently ran MiXCR on the multiplex PCR reads; one entry per CDR3 protein. The sample yields roughly 550,000 distinct CDR3 sequences, 16% seen once. This CDR3 contains 13 residues. Between the trimmed V and J ends, which lost 5 bases and 9 bases, there was a span of 11 bases. Germline V CDR1 and CDR2: SGHNT, YENEEA.

This sequence originates from a woman aged 25 to 45 with Graves' ophthalmopathy. Sequenced input: blood. This chain links TRBV11-3 with TRBJ1-6, with D tentatively TRBD1 (5 bases). CDR3 in amino acids: CASSPDSVSPLHF. The CDR3 coding sequence is TGTGCCAGCAGCCCAGACAGTGTTTCACCCCTCCACTTT. The variable domain in full, completed from reference TRBV11-3 and TRBJ1-6, reads EAGVVQSPRYKIIEKKQPVAFWCNPISGHNTLYWYLQNLGQGPELLIRYENEEAVDDSQLPKDRFSAERLKGVDSTLKIQPAELGDSAVYLCASSPDSVSPLHFGNGTRLTVT.